This TCR beta chain came from a study of OX40 agonist ivuxolimab in advanced cancers. About the full investigation: The costimulatory receptor OX40 (CD134) was targeted by ivuxolimab, a fully human IgG2 agonistic monoclonal antibody. Patients were allowed to have had prior anti-PD-1, anti-PD-L1 or anti-CTLA-4 therapy, and roughly 40% of the dose-escalation patients had been treated with checkpoint inhibitors. In the dose-escalation cohort, around four fifths of patients were male, and the mean age was approximately 60 years, with a range of about 23 to 85. Three dose-escalation patients achieved partial responses, one with hepatocellular carcinoma and two with cutaneous melanoma. Intravenous ivuxolimab was administered to patients every 2 weeks at six dose levels: 0.01, 0.1, 0.3, 1.5, 3 and 10 mg/kg. The paper describes the monotherapy dose-escalation part (N of about 50 patients) of the phase I trial of ivuxolimab. Of the roughly 54 patients in dose escalation, about 20 had hepatocellular carcinoma, some 15 had melanoma, 9 had renal cell carcinoma and 9 had head and neck cancer. Peripheral TCRbeta sequencing aimed to test whether ivuxolimab altered TCR sequence diversity and caused clonal T-cell expansion.

The trial excluded patients who had a history of autoimmune disease or who were on systemic immunosuppression. In every dose cohort, peripheral blood was drawn for TCR sequencing at baseline, cycle 4 day 1, and cycle 7 day 1. Samples were obtained from an open-label, multicenter, first-in-human phase I dose-escalation trial of ivuxolimab. The trial enrolled adults with locally advanced or metastatic head and neck squamous cell, hepatocellular, melanoma or renal cell carcinoma. Before TCR sequencing, CD4+ T cells and CD8+ T cells were sorted from peripheral blood as separate populations. For sequencing of the TCRbeta CDR3 region, genomic DNA was extracted from the sorted cells. The immunoSEQ Assay was used for sequencing of TCRbeta CDR3 regions. TCRdb holds this immuneACCESS table with in-frame rearrangements only. Some clones are missing; in checked studies, unresolved V genes explain under half, and the rest has no known cause. The sample records fewer than 70,000 clones, more than 85% of which are singletons. The top ten constitute over 9.5% of the sample.

Results the study describes overall, beyond this receptor: The antigen specificity of the clonally expanded peripheral T cells was not determined. At doses of 0.1 to 3.0 mg/kg, clonal expansion of both CD4+ and CD8+ T cells in blood was seen between baseline and week 6. Low levels of normalized T-cell clonal expansion were also seen in some patients who did not respond. In the 0.1-3.0 mg/kg groups, partial responders were among the patients with the lowest normalized peripheral clonal expansion, particularly in CD8+ T cells. On average, CD8+ T cells showed more expanded clones than CD4+ T cells after ivuxolimab.

A remark on this clone: This clone's antigen is unknown. No qualities accompany the bases; no much larger clone lies one base away.

Sample: CD4+ or CD8+ T cells sorted from blood, taken in a trial of the OX40 agonist ivuxolimab. The clonotype was recovered from an adult with an advanced solid tumor such as melanoma, head and neck, liver or kidney cancer.

CDR3 loop: CASSPQTGYMNTEAFF. Read as DNA, the sequence is TGTGCCAGCAGTCCACAGACAGGCTACATGAACACTGAAGCTTTCTTT. The chain is encoded by TRBV27 joined to TRBJ1-1; TRBD1 is a weak D gene call, 6 bases matching. The CDR1 and CDR2 encoded by the germline V gene (reference sequence) are MNHEY and SMNVEV. Between the V and J ends, shortened by 5 bases and 0 bases respectively, the junction contains 16 bases. From cysteine to phenylalanine, the CDR3 is 16 amino acids long. The entry retains the CDR3 DNA only, 48 bases that are in frame from base 1.